One sample yielded the 24 T cell receptor beta chains listed below, sequenced in a study of neurological immune-mediated disorders. TCRdb ran MiXCR on the 5' RACE reads and lists one entry per CDR3 protein. The data show tens of thousands of distinct CDR3 sequences, approximately 14% seen once. The specimen sequenced was PBMCs. The origin of the receptors is a woman aged 45-65 years in good health.

This sequence joins TRBV2 and TRBJ2-1; 7 bases agree with TRBD2. The germline gives CDR1 SNHLY, CDR2 FYNNEI. The CDR3 sequence is 15 residues long. The ends lost 1 base at V and 2 bases at J; junction bases unmatched: 2. The DNA for the CDR3 is TGTGCCAGCAGTGAAGAGACTAGCCCCTACAATGAGCAGTTCTTC. Translated, it gives CASSEETSPYNEQFF.

This clonotype was found many times. The chain employs TRBV12-3 or TRBV12-4 and TRBJ2-7, with unresolved D. This CDR3 contains 12 residues. Trimming pared 1 base from V and 3 bases from J, leaving 4 bases between. In DNA form, the CDR3 reads TGTGCCAGCAGTTTAGGTCGCTACGAGCAGTACTTC. Encoded protein: CASSLGRYEQYF.

In its sample, this clonotype was seen many times. The CDR3 region is CASSSGQGYIYEQYF. Written as DNA, the CDR3 is TGCGCCAGCAGCTCAGGACAGGGCTACATCTACGAGCAGTACTTC. The chain joins TRBV5-1 to TRBJ2-7; 8 bases fit TRBD1. The length of the CDR3 is 15 residues. In germline, CDR1 is SGHRS, CDR2 YFSETQ. V dropped 3 bases and J dropped 3; count of bases not matched to a gene: 8.

Remarks on this clonotype: A single base separates this from a much larger clone, so it may be a read error. The chain is built from TRBV5-1 and TRBJ2-5, with 8 bases lining up with TRBD2. This CDR3 contains 14 residues. Germline loops: CDR1 SGHRS, CDR2 YFSETQ. The CDR3 DNA is TGCGTCAGCACGGAGCGGGGGTTCCAAGAGACCCAGTACTTC. Translated, it gives CVSTERGFQETQYF. Looking up the rest from reference TRBV5-1 and TRBJ2-5 gives the full variable domain: KAGVTQTPRYLIKTRGQQVTLSCSPISGHRSVSWYQQTPGQGLQFLFEYFSETQRNKGNFPGRFSGRQFSNSRSEMNVSTLELGDSALYLCVSTERGFQETQYFGPGTRLLVL.

In this sample, this clonotype turned up many times. V is TRBV20-1 and J is TRBJ2-1; 15 bases map to TRBD2. This CDR3 spans 15 amino acids. V shed 0 bases, J shed 13 bases, and the junction held 7 bases outside the gene matches. Per the germline V gene, CDR1 is DFQATT and CDR2 is SNEGSKA (reference sequence). Here the CDR3 reads CSARDGGTSGGPQFF. The CDR3 nucleotides read TGCAGTGCTAGAGATGGGGGGACTAGCGGGGGGCCCCAGTTCTTC.

This clonotype was recorded at least ten times. The V call is TRBV6-5, the J call TRBJ1-2, with 8 bases lining up with TRBD1. With V trimmed by 6 bases and J by 3 bases, 9 bases remained unmatched. The CDR3 is made up of 15 amino acids. The V gene's germline CDR1 is MNHEY and CDR2 SVGAGI. The CDR3 spells CASSQRQGIYYGYTF. DNA for the CDR3: TGTGCCAGCAGCCAGCGACAGGGGATTTACTATGGCTACACCTTC.

At least ten counts were recorded for this clonotype. This chain joins TRBV5-1 and TRBJ1-4; no reliable D call. CDR1 and CDR2 (germline): SGHRS, YFSETQ. V gave up 5 bases and J gave up 8 bases, with 13 bases separating them. This CDR3 has 13 amino acids. CDR3 coding DNA: TGCGCCAGCAGTTACTCTCATGCAGAAAAACTGTTTTTT. It encodes CASSYSHAEKLFF.

This clonotype appeared many times. V usage is TRBV7-9 and J usage is TRBJ2-3, with TRBD2 identical over 7 bases. This CDR3 region has 12 residues. V shed 10 bases and J 0 bases; nucleotides not matched to a gene: 1. Germline V gene sequence: CDR1 SEHNR, CDR2 FQNEAQ (reference sequence). The CDR3 sequence: CAIGGSTDTQYF. The CDR3 coding sequence is TGTGCCATCGGGGGGAGCACAGATACGCAGTATTTT.

This clonotype was counted many times. The gene calls are TRBV5-1 and TRBJ2-7; 10 bases line up with TRBD2. Trimming took 4 bases from V and 1 from J; bases not matched to a gene: 5. CDR1 is SGHRS, CDR2 YFSETQ, per germline. The CDR3 is made up of 15 amino acids. Written as DNA, the CDR3 is TGCGCCAGCAGCCCAGGGACTAGCGAGTCCTACGAGCAGTACTTC. This codes for CASSPGTSESYEQYF.

This clonotype was seen repeatedly, ten times or more. The chain employs TRBV5-1 and TRBJ2-7; 9 positions agree with TRBD2. The germline gives CDR1 SGHRS, CDR2 YFSETQ. V was clipped by 0 bases and J by 0 bases; unmatched bases: 1. This CDR3 spans 15 amino acids. The CDR3: CASSLASGASYEQYF. As DNA, the CDR3 is TGCGCCAGCAGCTTGGCTAGCGGGGCCTCCTACGAGCAGTACTTC.

As concerns this clonotype: A read error may be the cause here, since a much bigger clone is one base away. The J gene is TRBJ2-3, the V gene TRBV7-2; the D is unclear. There are 12 residues in the CDR3. CDR1 is SGHTA and CDR2 is FQGNSA in the germline V gene. CDR3 in DNA: TGTGCCGGCAGCCTGAGGCTGGATACGCAGTATTTT. This sequence encodes CAGSLRLDTQYF.

This clonotype came up many times. CDR3 DNA sequence: TGTGCCAGCAGCCAACCCAGGGGGAACTCCTACGAGCAGTACTTC. Translated, it gives CASSQPRGNSYEQYF. J is TRBJ2-7 and V is TRBV3-1; TRBD1 matches 7 bases. The germline V gene encodes CDR1 LGHDT and CDR2 YNNKEL (reference sequence). V trimming: 2 bases; J trimming: 0 bases; junction bases outside the gene matches: 4. This CDR3 has 15 amino acids.

This clonotype showed up many times. The chain is built from TRBV5-1 and TRBJ1-1, with a tentative D call TRBD1 (6 bases). Germline CDR1 reads SGHRS; CDR2 reads YFSETQ. This CDR3 contains 14 residues. Trimming stripped 4 bases from V and 1 base from J, with 11 bases between. DNA of the CDR3: TGCGCCAGCAGCCGCGGACAGCCGAACACTGAAGCTTTCTTT. Protein: CASSRGQPNTEAFF.

This clonotype was found many times. The chain couples TRBV5-1 to TRBJ2-1, with 7 bases aligning to TRBD2. The CDR3 covers 13 residues. V shed 6 bases, J shed 0 bases, and the junction held 0 bases outside the gene matches. Germline CDR1 SGHRS, CDR2 YFSETQ. CDR3 sequence reads: CASKRDSYNEQFF. The CDR3 nucleotides are TGCGCCAGCAAGCGGGACTCCTACAATGAGCAGTTCTTC. Filled out from reference TRBV5-1 and TRBJ2-1, the complete variable domain reads KAGVTQTPRYLIKTRGQQVTLSCSPISGHRSVSWYQQTPGQGLQFLFEYFSETQRNKGNFPGRFSGRQFSNSRSEMNVSTLELGDSALYLCASKRDSYNEQFFGPGTRLTVL.

Turning to this clonotype: With a much larger clone just one base away, this may be a read error. The V call is TRBV5-1, the J call TRBJ2-4, with 9 bases identical to TRBD1. The CDR3 runs to 14 residues. The germline V gene has CDR1 SGHRS and CDR2 YFSETQ. This CDR3 reads CANSAGTGRNIQYF. CDR3 sequence (DNA): TGCGCCAACAGCGCCGGGACAGGGAGAAACATTCAGTACTTC. The complete variable domain, with remaining parts taken from reference TRBV5-1 and TRBJ2-4, reads KAGVTQTPRYLIKTRGQQVTLSCSPISGHRSVSWYQQTPGQGLQFLFEYFSETQRNKGNFPGRFSGRQFSNSRSEMNVSTLELGDSALYLCANSAGTGRNIQYFGAGTRLSVL.

The V gene is TRBV6-4, the J gene TRBJ2-6; 10 bases map to TRBD1. Germline trimming cut 7 bases from V and 0 bases from J; bases unmatched to any gene: 21. Germline loops: CDR1 MRHNA, CDR2 SNTAGT. CDR3 size: 22 residues. CDR3 sequence (DNA): TGTGCCAGCATCCCAAACCTTCGGGACAGGGGACATGCAAGCTCTGGGGCCAACGTCCTGACTTTC. It is translated as CASIPNLRDRGHASSGANVLTF.

This clonotype was observed a handful of times. The chain is built from TRBV5-1 and TRBJ2-5, with 9 bases identical to TRBD1. CDR3 length: 15 residues. CDR1 is SGHRS, CDR2 YFSETQ, per germline. With V trimmed by 7 bases and J by 2 bases, 9 bases remained unmatched. This CDR3 reads CASLATGGPQETQYF. As DNA, the CDR3 is TGCGCCAGCCTAGCGACAGGGGGACCTCAAGAGACCCAGTACTTC. Together with reference TRBV5-1 and TRBJ2-5, the CDR3 gives the full variable domain: KAGVTQTPRYLIKTRGQQVTLSCSPISGHRSVSWYQQTPGQGLQFLFEYFSETQRNKGNFPGRFSGRQFSNSRSEMNVSTLELGDSALYLCASLATGGPQETQYFGPGTRLLVL.

This clonotype has ten or more counts. The chain employs TRBV9 and TRBJ2-2; perhaps TRBD1 as D (6 bases). V dropped 3 bases and J dropped 0 bases, with 12 bases sitting between them. This CDR3 comprises 16 residues. Germline assignment: CDR1 SGDLS and CDR2 YYNGEE. CDR3 region: CASSGTGIANTGELFF. The CDR3 coding sequence is TGTGCCAGCAGCGGTACAGGGATCGCGAACACCGGGGAGCTGTTTTTT.

This clonotype was counted ten times or more. The gene calls are TRBV20-1 and TRBJ1-1, with D unresolved. CDR1 and CDR2 from the germline V gene are DFQATT and SNEGSKA (reference sequence). This CDR3 is built from 13 residues. V was shortened by 4 bases and J by 2 bases, with 11 bases between the two germline ends. CDR3 nucleotide sequence: TGCAGTGCTAAATTCAGGAGTAACACTGAAGCTTTCTTT. This translates into CSAKFRSNTEAFF.

This clonotype was observed at least ten times. The rearrangement joins TRBV6-6 to TRBJ2-3; D call uncertain. From germline, CDR1 is MNHNY and CDR2 SVGAGI (reference sequence). Trimming removed 2 bases at V and 4 bases at J, with 10 bases between. The CDR3 is 14 amino acids. The CDR3 nucleotides are TGTGCCAGCAGTTACGGCCAGACGGCAGATACGCAGTATTTT. As protein: CASSYGQTADTQYF.

This clonotype was counted at least ten times. J is TRBJ1-5 and V is TRBV6-5; the D gene is possibly TRBD1 (6 bases). V lost 6 bases to trimming and J lost 4 bases, with 19 bases between them. Germline V lookup: CDR1 MNHEY, CDR2 SVGAGI. CDR3 length: 16 residues. The CDR3 coding sequence is TGTGCCAGCAGAAACACAAAGCAGGGGCGAAATCAGCCCCAGCATTTT. Translating gives CASRNTKQGRNQPQHF.

Ten or more counts support this clonotype. The V and J genes are TRBV20-1 and TRBJ2-3, with D perhaps matching TRBD2 (6 bases). The CDR3 contains 18 residues. V lost 0 bases to trimming and J lost 0 bases, with 19 bases between them. In germline, CDR1 is DFQATT, CDR2 SNEGSKA (reference sequence). The CDR3 loop reads CSARDSAGPSPSTDTQYF. CDR3 DNA sequence: TGCAGTGCTAGAGATAGTGCGGGGCCAAGTCCTAGCACAGATACGCAGTATTTT.

This clonotype was counted at least ten times. V and J are TRBV7-6 and TRBJ2-2; 8 nucleotides agree with TRBD1. Per the germline V gene, CDR1 is SGHVS and CDR2 is FNYEAQ. The length of the CDR3 is 16 residues. With 1 base clipped from V and 5 bases from J, the junction kept 6 bases outside the gene matches. In nucleotides, the CDR3 is TGTGCCAGCAGCTTAGACTCAGGGGGCTGGACCGGGGAGCTGTTTTTT. It codes for CASSLDSGGWTGELFF.

There are many counts of this clonotype. The chain uses TRBV5-1 and TRBJ2-3; no reliable D call. The CDR3 covers 13 residues. The ends were cut back, 0 bases at V and 11 bases at J, with 13 bases in the middle. The V gene's germline CDR1 is SGHRS and CDR2 YFSETQ. CDR3 nucleotide sequence: TGCGCCAGCAGCTTGGGGGTAGCACAAATGCAGTATTTT. This gives the protein CASSLGVAQMQYF.